This T cell receptor beta chain comes out of a study of blood T cells in healthy people across ages (dated by TCRdb to about 2015). A note on the overall study: In model experiments, roughly one uniquely barcoded TCR beta cDNA molecule per two T cells was captured by template switching. Donors were grouped into four age groups: young (average 16 years), middle-aged (about 38), aged (about 60) and long-lived (82). Using deep sequencing normalized with unique cDNA molecular identifiers, the study measured how TCR beta repertoire diversity changes with age. To avoid experimental bias, donors of different ages were spread randomly across the sequencing lanes. Using the same blood draw, the study looked at two additional independent replicas of 1 million unique cDNA reads for two donors, one aged 18 to 29 and the other aged 80 or older. Findings and caveats that apply to the study as a whole: Compared with the aged group, the long-lived group had more naive CD4+ T cells, fewer expanded clones and increased TCR diversity, suggesting age selection. Because the CMV infection status of the donors was unknown, age-related changes in expanded clonotypes may potentially have been confounded. The percentage of naive T cells measured by flow cytometry correlated strongly with observed TCR beta diversity. As age increased, observed TCR beta diversity per million T cells dropped in a roughly linear way, and a significant reduction was already evident by age about 36. Estimates of total diversity based on one million sequenced T cells were considered lower bounds and underestimates. Bulk unsorted PBMC profiling prevented conclusive comparison of naive and antigen-experienced compartments.

Receptor amplification or capture employed 5' RACE. These reads were obtained on an Illumina HiSeq 2500. The second PCR ran for roughly 6 to 11 cycles and used a J-beta primer mix along with a sample-barcoded 5' primer. A unique molecular identifier was introduced onto each TCR beta cDNA molecule by a template-switch 5' adaptor carrying 12 random nucleotides. At least 2.5 million CDR3-containing paired-end reads were obtained from each sample. The Mint cDNA synthesis kit, primed by a TRBC-specific oligonucleotide, was used to synthesize first-strand cDNA from all RNA. All cDNA was treated with uracil-DNA glycosylase and then went through a first 18-cycle PCR with the universal primers M1SS and BC2_uni_R. On the study's bioinformatics: Each sample was normalized by randomly selecting 1 million high-quality reads, each carrying a distinct molecular identifier. Instead of being binned into consensus sequences, reads that shared molecular identifiers were thrown out. MiTCR, set to a Q25 quality threshold and the strictest error-elimination algorithm, was used for CDR3 identification, clonotype clustering and error correction. Lower-bound total TCR beta diversity was estimated with a nonparametric unseen species model using Euler transformation. TCRdb itself trimmed the public reads at Q25 with fastp, ran MiXCR and retained productive beta chains. Each entry is one CDR3 protein sequence, shown with its most common DNA and genes. Here the V and J calls rest on TCRdb's processing, not on the authors' analysis. Within this sample are roughly 2 million distinct CDR3 sequences, with about 49% of them counted one time only. In total, the top ten clones hold roughly 2.1% of the sample.

This clonotype was detected only once. No antigen is known for it. Base qualities are not at hand, and no much larger clone is one base apart. Germline trimming amounts to 2 bases on V and 4 bases on J, with 4 as the count of junction bases outside the gene matches. In the germline V gene (reference sequence), CDR1 corresponds to LNHNV and CDR2 to YYDKDF. Inclusive of the bounding cysteine and phenylalanine, the CDR3 is 15 residues long. The retained sequence is limited to the CDR3, 45 bases, with the frame set at the first base. Systemically healthy Caucasian individuals from Russia, some 36 in total and aged about 6 to 100 years, were included as donors. Each donor gave around 9.5 milliliters of peripheral blood, collected into EDTA-treated Vacutainer tubes. Ficoll-Paque density-gradient centrifugation was used to isolate PBMCs, with at least 7 million per sample. Trizol reagent was used to extract total RNA from PBMCs, with at least 6 micrograms per sample. For every donor, flow cytometry on a PBMC aliquot measured the percentage of naive CD45RAhigh/CD27high T cells.

This receptor was taken from a woman aged 40 to 50 in good health. The sequence links TRBV15 to TRBJ2-3; 9 bases in the junction line up with TRBD1. Sequences were obtained from blood. The DNA sequence is given as TGTGCCACCAGCAGAAACAGGGGGCAGGCAGATACGCAGTATTTT. This gives the protein CATSRNRGQADTQYF.